The following is a TCR beta chain sequence with its context. Its antigen is still unknown. The CDR3 runs to 17 residues. Germline V CDR1 and CDR2: SGDLS, YYNGEE. The sample belongs to a study of T cells expressing NK-cell markers. Study-level information: The TCR beta repertoires originated in sorted CD3+CD56+NKG2C+, CD3+CD56+NKG2C- and CD3+CD56-NKG2C+ T cells. Out of eight donors sequenced, seven tested HCMV-seropositive and the remaining one seronegative. Study-level results: Clarity on HCMV specificity was lacking for the expanded NKG2C+ T cell clones.

TCRdb re-called the 5' RACE reads, yielding one record per CDR3 amino acid sequence without DNA. With 500,000 or so distinct CDR3 sequences in the sample, the ten largest clones hold less than 4.5%. The specimen was blood T cells: a sorted CD56 or NKG2C T cell subset, CD4+ or CD8+ T cells, or bulk PBMC T cells (not recorded which). This chain links TRBV9 with TRBJ2-7; TCRdb's D call, TRBD2, is unchecked because there is no DNA. The sequence was obtained from a man between 18 and 29 years old in good health. CDR3 sequence: CASSVGQREGLLGEQYF.